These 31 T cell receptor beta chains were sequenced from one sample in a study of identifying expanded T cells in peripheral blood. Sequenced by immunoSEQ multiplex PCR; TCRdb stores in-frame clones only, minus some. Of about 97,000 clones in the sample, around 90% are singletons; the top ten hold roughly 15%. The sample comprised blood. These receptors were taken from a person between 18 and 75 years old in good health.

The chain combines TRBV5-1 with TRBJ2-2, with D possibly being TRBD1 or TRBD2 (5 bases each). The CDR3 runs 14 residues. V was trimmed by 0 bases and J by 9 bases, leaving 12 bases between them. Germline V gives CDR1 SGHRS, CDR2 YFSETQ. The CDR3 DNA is TGCGCCAGCAGCTTGGCAGGGACCGTCTGGGAGCTGTTTTTT. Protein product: CASSLAGTVWELFF.

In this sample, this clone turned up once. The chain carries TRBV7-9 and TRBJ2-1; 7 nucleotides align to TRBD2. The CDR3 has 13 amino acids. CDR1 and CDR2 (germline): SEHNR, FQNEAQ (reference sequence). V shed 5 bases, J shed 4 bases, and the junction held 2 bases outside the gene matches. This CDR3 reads CASSRDYYNEQFF. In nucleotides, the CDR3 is TGTGCCAGCAGCCGGGACTATTACAATGAGCAGTTCTTC.

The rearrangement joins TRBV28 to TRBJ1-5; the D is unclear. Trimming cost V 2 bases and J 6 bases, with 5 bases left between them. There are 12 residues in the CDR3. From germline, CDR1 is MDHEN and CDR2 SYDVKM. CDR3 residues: CASSLGSQPQHF. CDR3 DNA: TGTGCCAGCAGTTTAGGAAGTCAGCCCCAGCATTTT.

As DNA, the CDR3 is TGTGCCATCAGTGGGACCATGAACACTGAAGCTTTCTTT. Amino acids: CAISGTMNTEAFF. This rearrangement joins TRBV10-3 to TRBJ1-1; D is uncertain. Deletions cut 4 bases from V and 0 bases from J, with 6 bases between. The CDR3 extends over 13 amino acids. Germline V gene sequence: CDR1 ENHRY, CDR2 SYGVKD.

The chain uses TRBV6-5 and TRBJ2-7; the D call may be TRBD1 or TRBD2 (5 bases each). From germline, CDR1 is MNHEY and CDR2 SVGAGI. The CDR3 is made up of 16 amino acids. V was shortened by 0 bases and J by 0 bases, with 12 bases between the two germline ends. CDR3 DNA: TGTGCCAGCAGTTACTCCTCCGGGACGGGCTCCTACGAGCAGTACTTC. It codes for CASSYSSGTGSYEQYF.

The CDR3 is CASSQDPGHNSYNEQFF. CDR3 coding DNA: TGCGCCAGCAGCCAAGATCCGGGACACAACTCCTACAATGAGCAGTTCTTC. The V and J genes are TRBV4-3 and TRBJ2-1; a possible D gene is TRBD1 (6 bases). CDR1 and CDR2 from the germline V gene are LGHNA and YSLEER. There are 17 residues in the CDR3. Trimming left V 0 bases short and J 0 bases short, with 12 bases between.

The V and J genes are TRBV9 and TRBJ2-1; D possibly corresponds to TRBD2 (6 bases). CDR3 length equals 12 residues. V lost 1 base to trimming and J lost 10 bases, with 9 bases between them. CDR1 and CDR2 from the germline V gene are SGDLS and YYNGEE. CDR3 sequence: CASSVTGVEQFF. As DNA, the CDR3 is TGTGCCAGCAGCGTAACGGGGGTGGAGCAGTTCTTC.

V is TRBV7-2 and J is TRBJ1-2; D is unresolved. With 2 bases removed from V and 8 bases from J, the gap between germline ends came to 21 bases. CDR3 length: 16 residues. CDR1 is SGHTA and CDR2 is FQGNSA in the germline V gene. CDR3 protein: CASSLIFRGFADGYTF. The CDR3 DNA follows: TGTGCCAGCAGCTTAATTTTTAGAGGGTTTGCTGACGGCTACACCTTC.

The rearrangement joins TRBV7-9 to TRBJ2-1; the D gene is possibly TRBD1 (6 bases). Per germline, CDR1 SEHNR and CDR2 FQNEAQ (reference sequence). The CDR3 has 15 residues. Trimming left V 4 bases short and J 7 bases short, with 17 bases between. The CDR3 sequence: CASSSGTTLGNEQFF. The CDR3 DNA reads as TGTGCCAGCAGCTCTGGGACAACCCTAGGGAATGAGCAGTTCTTC.

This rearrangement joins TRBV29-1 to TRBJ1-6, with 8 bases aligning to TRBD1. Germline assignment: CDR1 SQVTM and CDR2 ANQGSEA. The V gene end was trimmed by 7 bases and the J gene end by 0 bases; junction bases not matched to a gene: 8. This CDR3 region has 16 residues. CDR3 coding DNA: TGCAGCGATTGGACAGGGTCTCCCTCCTATAATTCACCCCTCCACTTT. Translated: CSDWTGSPSYNSPLHF.

The CDR3 nucleotides are TGTGCCAGTATAGGCGGGTCCTTAGGGACTGAAGCTTTCTTT. Protein: CASIGGSLGTEAFF. V gene TRBV19 combines with J gene TRBJ1-1; no definite D call. V lost 7 bases and J lost 5, with 17 bases in between. The CDR3 totals 14 residues. Germline V gene data show CDR1 as LNHDA and CDR2 as SQIVND (reference sequence).

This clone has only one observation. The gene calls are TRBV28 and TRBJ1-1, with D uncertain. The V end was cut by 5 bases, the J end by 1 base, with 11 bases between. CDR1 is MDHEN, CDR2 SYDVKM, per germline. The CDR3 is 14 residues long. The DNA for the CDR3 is TGTGCCAGCAGTGCGGGTACCGAGAACACTGAAGCTTTCTTT. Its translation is CASSAGTENTEAFF. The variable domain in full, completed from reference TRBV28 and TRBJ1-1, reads DVKVTQSSRYLVKRTGEKVFLECVQDMDHENMFWYRQDPGLGLRLIYFSYDVKMKEKGDIPEGYSVSREKKERFSLILESASTNQTSMYLCASSAGTENTEAFFGQGTRLTVV.

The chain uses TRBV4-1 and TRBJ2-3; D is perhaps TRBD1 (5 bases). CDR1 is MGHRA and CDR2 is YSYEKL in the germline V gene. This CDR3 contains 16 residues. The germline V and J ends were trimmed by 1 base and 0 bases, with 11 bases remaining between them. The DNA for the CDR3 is TGCGCCAGCAGCCAAGTTTCAGGGCGTAGCACAGATACGCAGTATTTT. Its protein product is CASSQVSGRSTDTQYF.

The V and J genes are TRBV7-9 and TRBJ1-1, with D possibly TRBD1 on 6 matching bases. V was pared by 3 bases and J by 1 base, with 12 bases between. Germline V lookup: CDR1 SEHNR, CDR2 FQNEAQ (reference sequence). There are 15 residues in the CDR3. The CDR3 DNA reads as TGTGCCAGCAGCTTTCTTGACAGGCGGAACACTGAAGCTTTCTTT. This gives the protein CASSFLDRRNTEAFF. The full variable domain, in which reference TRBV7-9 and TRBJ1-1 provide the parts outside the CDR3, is DTGVSQNPRHKITKRGQNVTFRCDPISEHNRLYWYRQTLGQGPEFLTYFQNEAQLEKSRLLSDRFSAERPKGSFSTLEIQRTEQGDSAMYLCASSFLDRRNTEAFFGQGTRLTVV.

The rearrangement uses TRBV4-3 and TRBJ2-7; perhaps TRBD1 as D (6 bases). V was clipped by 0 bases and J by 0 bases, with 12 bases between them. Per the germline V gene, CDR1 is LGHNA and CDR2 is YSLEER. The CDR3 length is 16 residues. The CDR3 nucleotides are TGCGCCAGCAGCCAAGATGCAGCAGGGGTCTCCTACGAGCAGTACTTC. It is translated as CASSQDAAGVSYEQYF.

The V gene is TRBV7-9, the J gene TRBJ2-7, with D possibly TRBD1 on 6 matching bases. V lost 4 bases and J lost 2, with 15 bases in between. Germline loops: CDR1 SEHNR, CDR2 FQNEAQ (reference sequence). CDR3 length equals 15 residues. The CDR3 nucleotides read TGTGCCAGCAGCTCCTCAGGGGCGAGCCCCTACGAGCAGTACTTC. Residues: CASSSSGASPYEQYF.

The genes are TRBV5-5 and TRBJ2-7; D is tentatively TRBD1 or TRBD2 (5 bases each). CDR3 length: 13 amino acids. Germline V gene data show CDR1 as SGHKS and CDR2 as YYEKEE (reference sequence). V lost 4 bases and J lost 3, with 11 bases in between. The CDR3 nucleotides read TGTGCCAGCAGCGGGACGGACTTCTACGAGCAGTACTTC. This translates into CASSGTDFYEQYF.

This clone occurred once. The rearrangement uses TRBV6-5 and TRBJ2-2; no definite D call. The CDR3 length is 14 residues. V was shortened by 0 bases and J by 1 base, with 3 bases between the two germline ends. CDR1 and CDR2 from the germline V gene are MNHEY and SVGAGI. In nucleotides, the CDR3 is TGTGCCAGCAGTTACTCGTTGAACACCGGGGAGCTGTTTTTT. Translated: CASSYSLNTGELFF.

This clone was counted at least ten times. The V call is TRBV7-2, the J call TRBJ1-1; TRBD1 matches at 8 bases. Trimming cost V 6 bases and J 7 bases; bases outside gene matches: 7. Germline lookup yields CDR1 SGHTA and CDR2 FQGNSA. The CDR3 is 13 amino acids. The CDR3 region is CASSWTGMGEAFF. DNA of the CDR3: TGTGCCAGCAGTTGGACAGGGATGGGTGAAGCTTTCTTT.

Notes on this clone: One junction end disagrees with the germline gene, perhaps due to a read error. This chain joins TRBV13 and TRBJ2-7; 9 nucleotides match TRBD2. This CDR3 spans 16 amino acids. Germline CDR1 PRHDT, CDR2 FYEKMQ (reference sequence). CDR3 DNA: TGTGCCAGCAGCCCAAGGGGGCGGGGGGGCTCCCACGAGCAGTACTTC. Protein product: CASSPRGRGGSHEQYF. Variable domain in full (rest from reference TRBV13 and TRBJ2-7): AAGVIQSPRHLIKEKRETATLKCYPIPRHDTVYWYQQGPGQDPQFLISFYEKMQSDKGSIPDRFSAQQFSDYHSELNMSSLELGDSALYFCASSPRGRGGSHEQYFGPGTRLTVT.

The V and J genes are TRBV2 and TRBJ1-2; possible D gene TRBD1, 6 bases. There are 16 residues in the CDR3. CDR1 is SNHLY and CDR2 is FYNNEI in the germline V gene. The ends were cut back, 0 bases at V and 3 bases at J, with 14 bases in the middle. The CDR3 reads CASSEAAGGAYYGYTF. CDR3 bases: TGTGCCAGCAGTGAAGCCGCCGGGGGGGCGTACTATGGCTACACCTTC.

The CDR3 protein is CASSLVPRAQETQYF. The CDR3 DNA follows: TGCGCCAGCAGCTTGGTTCCCAGAGCGCAAGAGACCCAGTACTTC. The chain is built from TRBV5-1 and TRBJ2-5; D not resolved. CDR3 length: 15 amino acids. Trimming cost V 0 bases and J 2 bases, with 11 bases left between them. The germline V gene has CDR1 SGHRS and CDR2 YFSETQ.

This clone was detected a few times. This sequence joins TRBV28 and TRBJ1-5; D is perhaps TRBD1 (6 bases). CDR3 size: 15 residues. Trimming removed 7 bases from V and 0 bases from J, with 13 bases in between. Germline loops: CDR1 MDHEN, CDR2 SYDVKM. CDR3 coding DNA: TGTGCCAGCACCCGGGAGGGGGATAGCAATCAGCCCCAGCATTTT. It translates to CASTREGDSNQPQHF.

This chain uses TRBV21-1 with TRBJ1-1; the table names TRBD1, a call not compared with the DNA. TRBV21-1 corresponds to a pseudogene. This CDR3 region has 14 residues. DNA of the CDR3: TGTGCCAGCTTAACCGGGACAGGGGTTACTGAAGCTTTCTTT. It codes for CASLTGTGVTEAFF.

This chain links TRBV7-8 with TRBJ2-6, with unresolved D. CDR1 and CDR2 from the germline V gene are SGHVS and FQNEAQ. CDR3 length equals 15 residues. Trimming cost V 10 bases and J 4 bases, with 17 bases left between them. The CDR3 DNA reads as TGTGCCACCCACCATACTGGCTTAGGGGCCAACGTCCTGACTTTC. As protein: CATHHTGLGANVLTF.

CDR3 nucleotides: TGTGCCAGCAGCTTGGAGTGGCTCGCAGATACGCAGTATTTT. Its translation is CASSLEWLADTQYF. This chain uses TRBV5-6 with TRBJ2-3, with D hard to call. Per the germline V gene, CDR1 is SGHDT and CDR2 is YYEEEE. This CDR3 region has 14 residues. With 0 bases removed from V and 4 bases from J, the gap between germline ends came to 9 bases.

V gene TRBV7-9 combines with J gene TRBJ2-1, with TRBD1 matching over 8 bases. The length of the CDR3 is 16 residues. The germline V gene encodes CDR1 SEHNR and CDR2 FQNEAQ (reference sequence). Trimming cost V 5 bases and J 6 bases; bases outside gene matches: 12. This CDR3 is CASSPRTYGQGNEQFF. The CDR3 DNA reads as TGTGCCAGCAGCCCCCGAACTTATGGACAGGGCAATGAGCAGTTCTTC.

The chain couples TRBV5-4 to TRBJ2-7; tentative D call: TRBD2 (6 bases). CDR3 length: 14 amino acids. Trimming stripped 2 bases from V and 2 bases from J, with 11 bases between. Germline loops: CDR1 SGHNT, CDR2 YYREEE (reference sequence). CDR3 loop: CASSFGGLTYEQYF. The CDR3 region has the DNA TGTGCCAGCAGCTTCGGGGGTTTGACCTACGAGCAGTACTTC.

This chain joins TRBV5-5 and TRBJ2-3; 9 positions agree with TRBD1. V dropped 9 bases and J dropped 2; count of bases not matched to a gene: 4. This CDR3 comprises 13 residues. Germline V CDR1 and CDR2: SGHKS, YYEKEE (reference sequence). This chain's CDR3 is CATRTGVTDTQYF. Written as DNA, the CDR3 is TGTGCCACCAGGACAGGGGTCACAGATACGCAGTATTTT.

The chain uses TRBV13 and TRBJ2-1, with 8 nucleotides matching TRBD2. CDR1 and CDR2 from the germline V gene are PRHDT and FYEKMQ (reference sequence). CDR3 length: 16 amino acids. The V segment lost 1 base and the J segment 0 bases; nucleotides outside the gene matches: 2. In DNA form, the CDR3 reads TGTGCCAGCAGCTTAGCTGGGACTAGCTCCTACAATGAGCAGTTCTTC. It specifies CASSLAGTSSYNEQFF. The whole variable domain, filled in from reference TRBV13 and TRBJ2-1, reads AAGVIQSPRHLIKEKRETATLKCYPIPRHDTVYWYQQGPGQDPQFLISFYEKMQSDKGSIPDRFSAQQFSDYHSELNMSSLELGDSALYFCASSLAGTSSYNEQFFGPGTRLTVL.

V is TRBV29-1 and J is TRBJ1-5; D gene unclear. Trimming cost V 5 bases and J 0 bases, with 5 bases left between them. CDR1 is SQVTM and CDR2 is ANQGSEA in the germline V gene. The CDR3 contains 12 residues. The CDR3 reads CSVLNSNQPQHF. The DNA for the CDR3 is TGCAGCGTTCTTAATAGCAATCAGCCCCAGCATTTT.